What follows are 24 T cell receptor beta chains derived from one specimen sequenced in a study of blood T cells in healthy people across ages (dated by TCRdb to between 2015 and 2016). To prepare the library, 5' RACE was applied. Reads for this sample came from an Illumina HiSeq 2500. A second PCR of roughly 6 to 11 cycles was run with a J-beta primer mix and a sample-barcoded 5' primer. In TCRdb, the public reads were trimmed at Q25 with fastp and aligned with MiXCR, with productive beta chains retained. CDR3 protein duplicates are merged, each entry listing the most common genes and DNA. The sample yields around 750,000 distinct CDR3 sequences; 53% were counted once. The ten top clones hold about 42% of the sample. Sequenced material: blood. The receptors stem from an elderly man in good health.

This rearrangement joins TRBV20-1 to TRBJ2-7; D is possibly TRBD2 (6 bases). Germline V gives CDR1 DFQATT, CDR2 SNEGSKA (reference sequence). V lost 3 bases, J lost 2 bases, and 14 bases lay in between. The CDR3 runs 14 residues. The DNA for the CDR3 is TGCAGTGCTAGCCCCACTAGCCGAACCTACGAGCAGTACTTC. It is translated as CSASPTSRTYEQYF.

The chain recombines TRBV7-8 with TRBJ2-3; perhaps TRBD2 as D (5 bases). The germline CDR1 and CDR2 sequences are SGHVS and FQNEAQ. The CDR3 contains 16 residues. V was cut by 7 bases and J by 14 bases, with 31 bases left in between. The CDR3 region is CASTGGEGHQHRYAYF. The CDR3 DNA reads as TGTGCCAGCACCGGAGGAGAGGGCCATCAGCACAGATACGCGTATTTT. The whole variable domain, filled in from reference TRBV7-8 and TRBJ2-3, reads GAGVSQSPRYKVAKRGQDVALRCDPISGHVSLFWYQQALGQGPEFLTYFQNEAQLDKSGLPSDRFFAERPEGSVSTLKIQRTQQEDSAVYLCASTGGEGHQHRYAYFGPGTRLTVL.

This rearrangement joins TRBV15 to TRBJ1-6; TRBD1 matches 9 bases. J gave up 7 bases and V 6 bases, and 4 bases lay outside the gene matches. This CDR3 contains 14 residues. The germline V gene encodes CDR1 LNHNV and CDR2 YYDKDF (reference sequence). The CDR3 loop is CATSGTGWNSPLHF. CDR3 coding DNA: TGTGCCACCAGTGGGACAGGGTGGAATTCACCCCTCCACTTT.

This clonotype was observed many times. The chain employs TRBV4-2 and TRBJ2-6; TRBD1 is a possible D gene (6 bases). Germline CDR1 is LGHNA and CDR2 is YNFKEQ. The V gene lost 1 base and the J gene lost 5 bases, with 6 bases spanning the gap. The CDR3 sequence is 14 residues long. The CDR3 DNA reads TGTGCCAGCAGCCAAGGGGACAGGGCCAACGTCCTGACTTTC. Its translation is CASSQGDRANVLTF.

V is TRBV12-3 or TRBV12-4 and J is TRBJ2-3; 8 bases are shared with TRBD1. V was pared by 6 bases and J by 1 base, with 3 bases of the junction left unmatched. The CDR3 is 14 residues long. The CDR3 bases are TGTGCCAGCAGAGACAGGGGTCGCACAGATACGCAGTATTTT. Encoded protein: CASRDRGRTDTQYF.

V gene TRBV7-8 combines with J gene TRBJ2-2; a weak D match, TRBD2 (6 bases). CDR1 and CDR2 from the germline V gene are SGHVS and FQNEAQ. The CDR3 is 15 amino acids. Trimming took 5 bases from V and 3 from J, leaving 13 bases between them. CDR3 region: CASSPWVADTGELFF. The CDR3 nucleotides read TGTGCCAGCAGCCCTTGGGTAGCGGACACCGGGGAGCTGTTTTTT. Full variable domain (missing parts from reference TRBV7-8 and TRBJ2-2): GAGVSQSPRYKVAKRGQDVALRCDPISGHVSLFWYQQALGQGPEFLTYFQNEAQLDKSGLPSDRFFAERPEGSVSTLKIQRTQQEDSAVYLCASSPWVADTGELFFGEGSRLTVL.

DNA of the CDR3: TGTGCCAGCAGTTACACAGTCGGCACGGGCTCCTACAATGAGCAGTTCTTC. This translates into CASSYTVGTGSYNEQFF. The chain links TRBV2 to TRBJ2-1; D ambiguous. The CDR3 spans 17 residues. Trimming removed 5 bases at V and 0 bases at J, with 17 bases between. Looked up from germline, CDR1 is SNHLY and CDR2 is FYNNEI.

The rearrangement uses TRBV24-1 and TRBJ2-1; 8 positions agree with TRBD2. CDR3 length: 16 amino acids. From germline, CDR1 is KGHDR and CDR2 SFDVKD. J gave up 2 bases and V 5 bases, and 7 bases lay outside the gene matches. The CDR3 DNA reads as TGTGCCACCAGTGGCGTTAGCGGGAAAACCTACAATGAGCAGTTCTTC. It translates to CATSGVSGKTYNEQFF.

The V and J genes are TRBV28 and TRBJ2-3; a weak D match, TRBD2 (6 bases). The germline V and J ends were trimmed by 2 bases and 0 bases, with 9 bases remaining between them. The CDR3 has 15 amino acids. CDR1 is MDHEN and CDR2 is SYDVKM in the germline V gene. CDR3 nucleotide sequence: TGTGCCAGCAGTTTAGGCGGGGAAAGCACAGATACGCAGTATTTT. Protein: CASSLGGESTDTQYF.

The CDR3 protein is CASSLTGADPFYGYTF. The CDR3 DNA reads as TGTGCCAGCAGTTTGACAGGGGCCGACCCTTTCTATGGCTACACCTTC. The V call is TRBV27, the J call TRBJ1-2, with 8 bases matching TRBD1. The germline CDR1 and CDR2 sequences are MNHEY and SMNVEV (reference sequence). Trimming at V came to 3 bases and at J to 4 bases, leaving 10 bases not matched to a gene. The length of the CDR3 is 16 residues.

CDR3 nucleotide sequence: TGTGCCAGCAGCTTCTGGACAGGGAGGGAAGTTTTCACTGAAGCTTTCTTT. Amino acid sequence: CASSFWTGREVFTEAFF. The rearrangement joins TRBV28 to TRBJ1-1; 8 bases map to TRBD1. V lost 6 bases, J lost 4 bases, and 16 bases stayed unmatched. The CDR3 has 17 amino acids. In germline, CDR1 is MDHEN, CDR2 SYDVKM. Based on the CDR3 plus reference TRBV28 and TRBJ1-1, the full variable domain is DVKVTQSSRYLVKRTGEKVFLECVQDMDHENMFWYRQDPGLGLRLIYFSYDVKMKEKGDIPEGYSVSREKKERFSLILESASTNQTSMYLCASSFWTGREVFTEAFFGQGTRLTVV.

The V gene is TRBV20-1, the J gene TRBJ2-5; 7 nucleotides match TRBD1. The CDR3 spans 15 residues. Germline values: CDR1 DFQATT, CDR2 SNEGSKA (reference sequence). J lost 7 bases, V lost 6 bases, and 17 bases had no gene match. This CDR3 reads CSAALRQGPRGTQYF. CDR3 in DNA: TGCAGTGCAGCTTTAAGACAGGGCCCCCGCGGGACCCAGTACTTC.

In nucleotides, the CDR3 is TGTGCCAGCAGTTCCATCAAAAGGCTAGGGACCTACAATGAGCAGTTCTTC. Its protein product is CASSSIKRLGTYNEQFF. The chain uses TRBV28 and TRBJ2-1; D gene unclear. Trimming shortened V by 4 bases and J by 2 bases, and 18 bases separated the two germline ends. Germline CDR1 reads MDHEN; CDR2 reads SYDVKM. CDR3 length: 17 residues.

J is TRBJ1-2 and V is TRBV6-6; D is unresolved. The germline V gene has CDR1 MNHNY and CDR2 SVGAGI (reference sequence). The CDR3 loop spans 14 amino acids. Trimming removed 0 bases from V and 3 bases from J, with 8 bases in between. CDR3 sequence (DNA): TGTGCCAGCAGTTACTCAGGGCAGTACTATGGCTACACCTTC. Residues: CASSYSGQYYGYTF.

A few counts support this clonotype. J is TRBJ2-1 and V is TRBV20-1; 16 bases line up with TRBD2. V was clipped by 3 bases and J by 9 bases; unmatched bases: 8. CDR1 and CDR2 from the germline V gene are DFQATT and SNEGSKA (reference sequence). There are 16 residues in the CDR3. The CDR3 sequence is CSASSRGTSGRGEQFF. As DNA, the CDR3 is TGCAGTGCTAGCTCCCGGGGGACTAGCGGGAGGGGTGAGCAGTTCTTC.

The chain employs TRBV21-1 and TRBJ1-1; the DNA was not used to check the table's D call, TRBD1. TRBV21-1 is a pseudogene. The CDR3 runs 15 residues. CDR3 region: CASSPGPNRDTEAFF. For the CDR3, the DNA is TGTGCCAGCAGCCCCGGACCCAATCGGGACACTGAAGCTTTCTTT.

The V gene is TRBV3-1, the J gene TRBJ2-2, with a possible D match to TRBD2 (6 bases). The germline gives CDR1 LGHDT, CDR2 YNNKEL (reference sequence). This CDR3 spans 16 amino acids. Trimming left V 4 bases short and J 0 bases short, with 12 bases between. The CDR3, as DNA: TGTGCCAGCAGCCGACTTACGGGGGCGAACACCGGGGAGCTGTTTTTT. Protein sequence: CASSRLTGANTGELFF.

The chain combines TRBV4-1 with TRBJ2-7, with 16 bases fitting TRBD2. CDR1 and CDR2 (germline): MGHRA, YSYEKL. V was pared by 3 bases and J by 5 bases, with 1 base of the junction left unmatched. The CDR3 extends over 15 amino acids. The CDR3 loop reads CASSHGTSGRDEQYF. In DNA, the CDR3 is TGCGCCAGCAGCCATGGGACTAGCGGGAGGGACGAGCAGTACTTC.

This clonotype has a handful of counts. The chain employs TRBV3-1 and TRBJ2-1, with D possibly being TRBD1 (5 bases). The germline V gene encodes CDR1 LGHDT and CDR2 YNNKEL (reference sequence). V dropped 5 bases and J dropped 2 bases, with 16 bases sitting between them. The CDR3 totals 16 residues. CDR3: CASSSTKGITYNEQFF. The DNA of the CDR3 is TGTGCCAGCAGCTCTACCAAGGGGATCACCTACAATGAGCAGTTCTTC.

This clonotype was counted a few times. The rearrangement links TRBV20-1 to TRBJ1-1; D unclear. Germline CDR1 and CDR2: DFQATT and SNEGSKA (reference sequence). Trimming cost V 1 base and J 1 base, with 10 bases left between them. CDR3 length: 14 residues. DNA for the CDR3: TGCAGTGCTAGAGGTCCTTCCAAGAACACTGAAGCTTTCTTT. Translating gives CSARGPSKNTEAFF.

This clonotype was picked up one time. V gene TRBV6-2 or TRBV6-3 combines with J gene TRBJ2-1, with D tentatively TRBD1 or TRBD2 (6 bases each). The germline V gene has CDR1 MNHEY and CDR2 SVGEGT. V was pared by 2 bases and J by 2 bases, with 16 bases between. CDR3 length: 17 amino acids. This chain's CDR3 is CASSYRNAGTPYNEQFF. CDR3 coding DNA: TGTGCCAGCAGTTACCGGAACGCGGGGACACCCTACAATGAGCAGTTCTTC.

This clonotype was seen only a few times. The chain is built from TRBV7-2 and TRBJ2-7; 7 bases line up with TRBD2. The DNA matches TRBJ2-5 better at its end, which makes the J call doubtful. In germline, CDR1 is SGHTA, CDR2 FQGNSA. The CDR3 extends over 15 amino acids. The CDR3 sequence: CASSPQGGSLETQYF. CDR3 nucleotides: TGTGCCAGCAGTCCCCAGGGCGGGAGTCTTGAGACCCAGTACTTC.

This chain uses TRBV7-8 with TRBJ2-1; 10 positions match TRBD2. The last part of the DNA fits TRBJ2-7 better; the J call may be wrong. This CDR3 is 17 amino acids long. Looked up from germline, CDR1 is SGHVS and CDR2 is FQNEAQ. In nucleotides, the CDR3 is TGTGCCAGCAGCCCTATGCCTAGCGGGAGCTCCTACAATGAGCAGTACTTC. Translation: CASSPMPSGSSYNEQYF.

This clonotype was picked up a small number of times. The chain carries TRBV7-2 and TRBJ1-2; D gene unclear. V was trimmed by 6 bases and J by 1 base, leaving 12 bases between them. Germline V gives CDR1 SGHTA, CDR2 FQGNSA. The CDR3 consists of 14 residues. CDR3 DNA sequence: TGTGCCAGCAGAGTCCCGGTCCATAACTATGGCTACACCTTC. Protein product: CASRVPVHNYGYTF. The full variable domain, completed using reference TRBV7-2 and TRBJ1-2, is GAGVSQSPSNKVTEKGKDVELRCDPISGHTALYWYRQSLGQGLEFLIYFQGNSAPDKSGLPSDRFSAERTGGSVSTLTIQRTQQEDSAVYLCASRVPVHNYGYTFGSGTRLTVV.